This T cell receptor (beta chain) emerged from a study of T cell responses to AZD1222 COVID-19 vaccine. Produced via immunoSEQ multiplex PCR; TCRdb's table is partial and in-frame only. The sample includes about 140,000 clones, about 92% seen only once; the top ten take 9.5% to 15%. The CDR3 is made up of 15 amino acids. Between the trimmed V and J ends, which lost 2 bases and 5 bases, there was a span of 16 bases. From germline, CDR1 is MDHEN and CDR2 SYDVKM. V gene TRBV28 combines with J gene TRBJ2-7; D uncertain. The source material was peripheral blood, sampled after recovery from COVID-19. This receptor was obtained from an adult who had recovered from COVID-19. CDR3 protein: CASSLVRSYGDEQYF. In DNA form, the CDR3 reads TGTGCCAGCAGTTTAGTCCGGAGCTACGGAGACGAGCAGTACTTC.